These 19 T cell receptor beta chains were all obtained from the same sample, sequenced in a study of T cells in Graves' hyperthyroidism and ophthalmopathy. TCR beta CDR3 sequences were amplified from RNA transcripts. The HTBI primer set drove a first-round RT-PCR of the TCR CDR3. TCRdb analysed the multiplex PCR reads with MiXCR anew, one entry per CDR3 protein. Of hundreds of thousands of distinct CDR3 sequences in the sample, roughly 15% were seen once. The sample comprised blood. The receptors derive from a man aged 18 to 29 with Graves' ophthalmopathy.

This clonotype was counted many times. DNA for the CDR3: TGTGCCAGCAGTTCACGTCGCGACAGGGGAACAGGCTACACCTTC. It is translated as CASSSRRDRGTGYTF. The rearrangement uses TRBV27 and TRBJ1-2, with 8 bases matching TRBD1. This CDR3 is built from 15 residues. Trimming cost V 4 bases and J 8 bases; bases outside gene matches: 12. CDR1 is MNHEY, CDR2 SMNVEV, per germline (reference sequence).

In this sample, this clonotype turned up many times. The V gene is TRBV29-1, the J gene TRBJ2-7; 10 positions match TRBD1. Unmatched junction bases numbered 5, after V lost 0 bases and J lost 0 bases. CDR1 and CDR2 from the germline V gene are SQVTM and ANQGSEA. The CDR3 spans 16 residues. The CDR3 sequence: CSVEEADRGNSYEQYF. CDR3 nucleotides: TGCAGCGTTGAAGAAGCGGACAGGGGGAACTCCTACGAGCAGTACTTC.

This clonotype was counted many times. The chain recombines TRBV11-2 with TRBJ2-5, with TRBD1 matching over 11 bases. This CDR3 is built from 15 residues. V shed 4 bases and J 4 bases; nucleotides not matched to a gene: 5. Germline CDR1 reads SGHAT; CDR2 reads FQNNGV. CDR3 in DNA: TGTGCCAGCAGCTCCGGGACAGGGGGACCAGAGACCCAGTACTTC. This translates into CASSSGTGGPETQYF. Drawing the rest from reference TRBV11-2 and TRBJ2-5, the complete variable domain is EAGVAQSPRYKIIEKRQSVAFWCNPISGHATLYWYQQILGQGPKLLIQFQNNGVVDDSQLPKDRFSAERLKGVDSTLKIQPAKLEDSAVYLCASSSGTGGPETQYFGPGTRLLVL.

At least ten counts were recorded for this clonotype. The genes are TRBV5-1 and TRBJ2-3; D uncertain. V lost 1 base and J lost 0, with 9 bases in between. Per the germline V gene, CDR1 is SGHRS and CDR2 is YFSETQ. The CDR3 runs to 15 residues. The CDR3 here is CASSLYYTSTDTQYF. CDR3 bases: TGCGCCAGCAGCTTGTATTATACCAGCACAGATACGCAGTATTTT.

The chain has TRBV9 and TRBJ2-2; unclear D gene. V was clipped by 4 bases and J by 6 bases, with 7 bases between them. Germline V gene lookup returns CDR1 SGDLS and CDR2 YYNGEE. This CDR3 has 12 residues. CDR3 coding DNA: TGTGCCAGCAGCTATGATTCCGGGGAGCTGTTTTTT. Protein: CASSYDSGELFF.

This clonotype showed up many times. DNA for the CDR3: TGTGCCAGTAGTAGCGGACAGGCCCCGAACACTGAAGCTTTCTTT. Protein product: CASSSGQAPNTEAFF. V and J are TRBV19 and TRBJ1-1; 7 bases line up with TRBD1. Germline V gene lookup returns CDR1 LNHDA and CDR2 SQIVND (reference sequence). The ends lost 4 bases at V and 1 base at J; junction bases unmatched: 6. This CDR3 has 15 amino acids.

This clonotype was picked up many times. DNA of the CDR3: TGTGCCAGCAGTGAAGGGCTGAAGCTTCTAGGTGGCTACACCTTC. It is translated as CASSEGLKLLGGYTF. This chain connects TRBV6-1 to TRBJ1-2; no clear D gene. V lost 1 base and J lost 7, with 16 bases in between. Germline CDR1 and CDR2: MNHNS and SASEGT. CDR3 length: 15 amino acids.

The rearrangement joins TRBV20-1 to TRBJ2-7, with 9 bases identical to TRBD1. The J segment lost 5 bases and the V segment lost 3 bases, leaving 5 bases of the junction unmatched. Germline V gene sequence: CDR1 DFQATT, CDR2 SNEGSKA (reference sequence). CDR3 length equals 13 residues. CDR3 bases: TGCAGTGCTAGCCGGACAGGGGTCCACGAGCAGTACTTC. This codes for CSASRTGVHEQYF.

The sample holds many counts of this clonotype. The V gene is TRBV6-1, the J gene TRBJ2-7, with D possibly matching TRBD1 (6 bases). Germline V CDR1 and CDR2: MNHNS, SASEGT. The CDR3 loop spans 14 amino acids. Trimming removed 5 bases from V and 1 base from J, with 12 bases in between. This CDR3 reads CASSPDRRSYEQYF. The CDR3 DNA reads TGTGCCAGCAGTCCCGACAGGAGGTCCTACGAGCAGTACTTC.

This clonotype was seen ten or more times. As DNA, the CDR3 is TGTGCCAGCAGCTTAGCTAGATCCGCAAGTGAGCAGTTCTTC. Its protein is CASSLARSASEQFF. The genes are TRBV7-9 and TRBJ2-1; D gene uncertain. V was cut by 0 bases and J by 9 bases, with 12 bases left in between. This CDR3 is 14 amino acids long. Per the germline V gene, CDR1 is SEHNR and CDR2 is FQNEAQ (reference sequence).

This clonotype was seen many times. The rearrangement joins TRBV7-9 to TRBJ2-1; TRBD2 agrees at 14 bases. The CDR3 is made up of 16 amino acids. J was trimmed by 7 bases and V by 3 bases; bases with no gene match: 5. Germline CDR1 and CDR2: SEHNR and FQNEAQ (reference sequence). The CDR3 sequence is CASSLGTSGSSNEQFF. CDR3 nucleotides: TGTGCCAGCAGCTTGGGGACTAGCGGGAGTTCAAATGAGCAGTTCTTC.

At least ten counts were recorded for this clonotype. The chain uses TRBV7-8 and TRBJ2-3, with no clear D. Trimming removed 5 bases from V and 1 base from J, with 16 bases in between. CDR3 length: 16 amino acids. Germline V CDR1 and CDR2: SGHVS, FQNEAQ. For the CDR3, the DNA is TGTGCCAGCAGCCCCACCCCTCAGAGTCGCACAGATACGCAGTATTTT. It codes for CASSPTPQSRTDTQYF.

The rearrangement uses TRBV2 and TRBJ2-7, with 8 bases that match TRBD1. Germline V gene data show CDR1 as SNHLY and CDR2 as FYNNEI. CDR3 length: 14 amino acids. The junction had 6 bases not matched to a gene; V was cut back by 6 bases and J by 2 bases. CDR3 in DNA: TGTGCCAGCAGAACCGGGACAGGACCCTACGAGCAGTACTTC. Residues: CASRTGTGPYEQYF.

The table lists this clonotype with a few counts. This rearrangement joins TRBV10-2 to TRBJ2-1; 8 bases are a match to TRBD2. V was pared by 4 bases and J by 7 bases, with 6 bases of the junction left unmatched. The CDR3 is 14 amino acids. Germline CDR1 and CDR2: WSHSY and SAAADI. The CDR3 region has the DNA TGCGCCAGCAGTGTTAGCGGGGCGGGGAATGAGCAGTTCTTC. Translating it yields CASSVSGAGNEQFF.

The V call is TRBV19, the J call TRBJ2-1; 8 nucleotides match TRBD2. The CDR3 is 14 amino acids. Germline V gene lookup returns CDR1 LNHDA and CDR2 SQIVND (reference sequence). V lost 3 bases to trimming and J lost 3 bases; unmatched junction nucleotides: 1. The CDR3 DNA is TGTGCCAGTAGTATCAGCGGGAGCTACAATGAGCAGTTCTTC. It encodes CASSISGSYNEQFF. Full variable domain (remainder filled in from reference TRBV19 and TRBJ2-1): DGGITQSPKYLFRKEGQNVTLSCEQNLNHDAMYWYRQDPGQGLRLIYYSQIVNDFQKGDIAEGYSVSREKKESFPLTVTSAQKNPTAFYLCASSISGSYNEQFFGPGTRLTVL.

This clonotype was recorded at least ten times. This sequence joins TRBV3-1 and TRBJ2-2; D might be TRBD1 (5 bases). Trimming removed 9 bases at V and 3 bases at J, with 11 bases between. Germline values: CDR1 LGHDT, CDR2 YNNKEL (reference sequence). This CDR3 contains 13 residues. DNA for the CDR3: TGTGCCAGTAGGGGCGCTTACACCGGGGAGCTGTTTTTT. Its translation is CASRGAYTGELFF.

At least ten counts were recorded for this clonotype. V is TRBV20-1 and J is TRBJ1-2, with D maybe TRBD1 (6 bases). With 5 bases removed from V and 4 bases from J, the gap between germline ends came to 17 bases. Germline V gives CDR1 DFQATT, CDR2 SNEGSKA (reference sequence). CDR3 size: 14 residues. The CDR3 coding sequence is TGCAGTGCTGGTAGAAGCGGGACATCCTATGGCTACACCTTC. Protein product: CSAGRSGTSYGYTF.

This clonotype was seen ten or more times. The chain links TRBV6-1 to TRBJ1-1; TRBD1 aligns across 8 bases. Per the germline V gene, CDR1 is MNHNS and CDR2 is SASEGT. CDR3 size: 16 residues. After removal of 6 bases from V and 0 bases from J, the junction contained 9 bases not matched to a gene. The DNA for the CDR3 is TGTGCCAGCAGCCCCGGGACAGGTCGGATGAACACTGAAGCTTTCTTT. It specifies CASSPGTGRMNTEAFF.

The chain links TRBV4-1 to TRBJ2-7; possibly TRBD2 for D (5 bases). CDR3 length: 15 amino acids. Germline CDR1 MGHRA, CDR2 YSYEKL. Trimming cost V 1 base and J 6 bases, with 16 bases left between them. The CDR3 DNA follows: TGCGCCAGCAGCCAAGTGCCGGCGGACTCACTCGAGCAGTACTTC. Translation: CASSQVPADSLEQYF.